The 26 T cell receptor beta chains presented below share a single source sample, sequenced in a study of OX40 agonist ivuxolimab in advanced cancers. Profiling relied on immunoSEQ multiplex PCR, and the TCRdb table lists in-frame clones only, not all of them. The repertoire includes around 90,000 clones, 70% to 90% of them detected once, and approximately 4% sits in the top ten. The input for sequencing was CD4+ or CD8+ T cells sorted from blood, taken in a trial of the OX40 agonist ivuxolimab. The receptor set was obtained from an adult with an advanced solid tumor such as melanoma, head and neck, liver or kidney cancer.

CDR3 nucleotide sequence: TGTGCCAGTAGTGCCCGACAACCGAACACTGAAGCTTTCTTT. It is translated as CASSARQPNTEAFF. The V call is TRBV19, the J call TRBJ1-1; D not certain. Germline V gives CDR1 LNHDA, CDR2 SQIVND (reference sequence). The CDR3 extends over 14 amino acids. V gave up 5 bases and J gave up 1 base, with 11 bases separating them.

CDR3: CASSLGTFRGNEQFF. The CDR3 nucleotides read TGTGCCAGCAGCTTGGGAACGTTTAGGGGCAATGAGCAGTTCTTC. The V gene is TRBV5-5, the J gene TRBJ2-1; D possibly corresponds to TRBD1 (5 bases). The CDR3 is 15 amino acids. CDR1 SGHKS and CDR2 YYEKEE come from the germline V gene (reference sequence). The ends were cut back, 0 bases at V and 6 bases at J, with 13 bases in the middle.

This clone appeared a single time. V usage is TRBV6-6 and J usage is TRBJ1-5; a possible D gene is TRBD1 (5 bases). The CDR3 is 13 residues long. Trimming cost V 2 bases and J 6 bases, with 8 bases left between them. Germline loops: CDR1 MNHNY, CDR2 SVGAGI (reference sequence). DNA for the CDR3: TGTGCCAGCAGTTACAGGGGTGGTCAGCCCCAGCATTTT. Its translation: CASSYRGGQPQHF.

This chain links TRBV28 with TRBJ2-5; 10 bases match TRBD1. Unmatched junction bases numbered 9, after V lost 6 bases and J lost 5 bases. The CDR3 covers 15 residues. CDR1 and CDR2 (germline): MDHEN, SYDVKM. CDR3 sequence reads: CASSGGTGDVETQYF. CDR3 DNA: TGTGCCAGCAGCGGCGGGACAGGGGATGTTGAGACCCAGTACTTC. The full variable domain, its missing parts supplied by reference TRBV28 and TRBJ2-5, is DVKVTQSSRYLVKRTGEKVFLECVQDMDHENMFWYRQDPGLGLRLIYFSYDVKMKEKGDIPEGYSVSREKKERFSLILESASTNQTSMYLCASSGGTGDVETQYFGPGTRLLVL.

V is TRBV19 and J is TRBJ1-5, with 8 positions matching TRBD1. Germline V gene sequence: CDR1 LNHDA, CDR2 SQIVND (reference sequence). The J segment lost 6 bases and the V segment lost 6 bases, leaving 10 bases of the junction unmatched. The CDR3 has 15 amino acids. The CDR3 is CASRSADRGVQPQHF. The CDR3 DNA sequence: TGTGCCAGTAGATCCGCCGACAGGGGAGTTCAGCCCCAGCATTTT. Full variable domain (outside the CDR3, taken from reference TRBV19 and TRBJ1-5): DGGITQSPKYLFRKEGQNVTLSCEQNLNHDAMYWYRQDPGQGLRLIYYSQIVNDFQKGDIAEGYSVSREKKESFPLTVTSAQKNPTAFYLCASRSADRGVQPQHFGDGTRLSIL.

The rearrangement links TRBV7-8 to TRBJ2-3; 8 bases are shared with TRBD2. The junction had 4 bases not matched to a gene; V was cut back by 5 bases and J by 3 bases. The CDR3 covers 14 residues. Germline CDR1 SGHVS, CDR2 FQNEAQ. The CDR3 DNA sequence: TGTGCCAGCAGCCCAGGACTAGCAACAGATACGCAGTATTTT. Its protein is CASSPGLATDTQYF.

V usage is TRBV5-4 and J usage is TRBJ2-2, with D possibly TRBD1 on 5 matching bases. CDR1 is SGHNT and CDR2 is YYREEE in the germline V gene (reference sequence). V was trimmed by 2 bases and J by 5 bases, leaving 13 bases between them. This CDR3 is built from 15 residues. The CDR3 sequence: CASSLIQGSTGELFF. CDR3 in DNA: TGTGCCAGCAGCTTAATCCAGGGTAGTACCGGGGAGCTGTTTTTT.

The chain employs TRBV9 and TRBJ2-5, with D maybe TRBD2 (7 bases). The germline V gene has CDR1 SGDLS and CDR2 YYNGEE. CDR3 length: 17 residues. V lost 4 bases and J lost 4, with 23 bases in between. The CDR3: CASSPRGGHREGETQYF. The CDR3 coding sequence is TGTGCCAGCAGCCCTAGGGGGGGACACAGGGAGGGAGAGACCCAGTACTTC.

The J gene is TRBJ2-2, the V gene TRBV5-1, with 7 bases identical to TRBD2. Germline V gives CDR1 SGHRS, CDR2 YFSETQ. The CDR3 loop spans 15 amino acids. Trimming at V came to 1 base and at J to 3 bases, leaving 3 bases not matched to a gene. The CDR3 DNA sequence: TGCGCCAGCAGCTTGACTAGCGCCGACACCGGGGAGCTGTTTTTT. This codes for CASSLTSADTGELFF.

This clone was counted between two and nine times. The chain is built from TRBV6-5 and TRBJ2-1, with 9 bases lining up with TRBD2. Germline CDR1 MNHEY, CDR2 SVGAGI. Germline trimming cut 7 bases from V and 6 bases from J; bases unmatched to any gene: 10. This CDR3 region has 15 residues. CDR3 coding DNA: TGTGCCAGCATCAAACTAGCGGGTGGGAGCAATGAGCAGTTCTTC. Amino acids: CASIKLAGGSNEQFF.

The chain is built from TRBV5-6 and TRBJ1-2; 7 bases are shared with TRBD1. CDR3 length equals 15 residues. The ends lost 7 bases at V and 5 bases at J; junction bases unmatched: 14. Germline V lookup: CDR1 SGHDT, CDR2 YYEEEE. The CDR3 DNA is TGTGCCAGCTTAAAAGGGGACAGCTCACTTTATGGCTACACCTTC. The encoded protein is CASLKGDSSLYGYTF.

CDR3 DNA sequence: TGCAGCACAGCCGGGACAGGGGGCAATTATGGGGCCAACGTCCTGACTTTC. Amino acids: CSTAGTGGNYGANVLTF. The chain carries TRBV29-1 and TRBJ2-6; 12 nucleotides line up with TRBD1. V shed 8 bases and J 3 bases; nucleotides not matched to a gene: 11. The CDR3 contains 17 residues. Germline CDR1 SQVTM, CDR2 ANQGSEA.

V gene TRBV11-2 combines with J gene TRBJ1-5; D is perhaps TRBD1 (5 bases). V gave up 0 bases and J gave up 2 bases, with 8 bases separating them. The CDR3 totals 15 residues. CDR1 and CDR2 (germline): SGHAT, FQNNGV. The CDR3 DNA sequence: TGTGCCAGCAGCTTAGAAGGGGCCCGCAATCAGCCCCAGCATTTT. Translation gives CASSLEGARNQPQHF.

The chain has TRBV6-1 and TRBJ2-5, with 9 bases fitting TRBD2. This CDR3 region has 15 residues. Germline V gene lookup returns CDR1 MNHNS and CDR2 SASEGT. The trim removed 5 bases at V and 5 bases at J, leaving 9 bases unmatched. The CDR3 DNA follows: TGTGCCAGCAGTTCAATAGCGGGAGTCGCTGAGACCCAGTACTTC. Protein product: CASSSIAGVAETQYF.

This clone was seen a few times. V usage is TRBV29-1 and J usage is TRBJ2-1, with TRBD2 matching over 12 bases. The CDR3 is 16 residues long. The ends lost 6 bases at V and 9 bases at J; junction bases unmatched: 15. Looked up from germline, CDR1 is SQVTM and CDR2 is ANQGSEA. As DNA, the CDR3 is TGCAGCGTCCGACCGACTAGCGGGAGTTATGGGGGTGAGCAGTTCTTC. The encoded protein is CSVRPTSGSYGGEQFF.

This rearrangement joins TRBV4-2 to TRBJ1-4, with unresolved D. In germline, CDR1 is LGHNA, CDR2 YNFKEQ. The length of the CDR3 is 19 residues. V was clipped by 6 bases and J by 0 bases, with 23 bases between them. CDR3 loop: CASSPKRVGGRTTNEKLFF. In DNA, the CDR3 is TGTGCCAGCAGTCCAAAACGCGTGGGCGGTCGAACAACTAATGAAAAACTGTTTTTT.

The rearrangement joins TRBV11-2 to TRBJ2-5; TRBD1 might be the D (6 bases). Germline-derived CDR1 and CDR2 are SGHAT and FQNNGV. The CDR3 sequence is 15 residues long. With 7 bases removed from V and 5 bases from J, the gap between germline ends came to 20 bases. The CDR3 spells CASTLNWGRWETQYF. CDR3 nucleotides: TGTGCCAGCACCCTTAATTGGGGGCGCTGGGAGACCCAGTACTTC.

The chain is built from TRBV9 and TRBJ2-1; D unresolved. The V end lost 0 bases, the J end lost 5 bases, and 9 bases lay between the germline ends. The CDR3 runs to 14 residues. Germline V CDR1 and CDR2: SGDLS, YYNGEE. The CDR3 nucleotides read TGTGCCAGCAGCGTAGCTCTGGCCAACAATGAGCAGTTCTTC. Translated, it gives CASSVALANNEQFF.

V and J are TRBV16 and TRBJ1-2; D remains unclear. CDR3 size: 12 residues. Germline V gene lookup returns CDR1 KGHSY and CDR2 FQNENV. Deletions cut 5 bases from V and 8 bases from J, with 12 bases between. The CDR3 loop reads CASSLGPRGYTF. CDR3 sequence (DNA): TGTGCCAGCAGCTTAGGACCGCGGGGCTACACCTTC.

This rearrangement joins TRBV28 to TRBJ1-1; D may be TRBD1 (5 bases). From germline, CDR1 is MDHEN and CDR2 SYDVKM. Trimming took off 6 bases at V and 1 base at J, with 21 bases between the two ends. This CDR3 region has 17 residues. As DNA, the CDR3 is TGTGCCAGCAGCTTAAAGCGGGGGACCCCCTGGAACACTGAAGCTTTCTTT. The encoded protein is CASSLKRGTPWNTEAFF.

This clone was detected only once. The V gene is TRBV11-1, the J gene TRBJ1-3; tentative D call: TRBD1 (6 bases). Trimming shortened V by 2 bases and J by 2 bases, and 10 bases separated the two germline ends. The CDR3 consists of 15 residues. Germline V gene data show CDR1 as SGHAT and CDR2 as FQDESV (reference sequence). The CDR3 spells CASSLWGQPGNTIYF. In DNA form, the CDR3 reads TGTGCCAGCAGCTTATGGGGGCAGCCTGGAAACACCATATATTTT.

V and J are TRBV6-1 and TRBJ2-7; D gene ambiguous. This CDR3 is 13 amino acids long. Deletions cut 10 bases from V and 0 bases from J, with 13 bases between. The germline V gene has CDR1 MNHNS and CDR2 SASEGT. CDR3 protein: CATARPGSYEQYV. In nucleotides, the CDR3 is TGTGCCACCGCTCGGCCAGGCTCCTACGAGCAGTACGTC.

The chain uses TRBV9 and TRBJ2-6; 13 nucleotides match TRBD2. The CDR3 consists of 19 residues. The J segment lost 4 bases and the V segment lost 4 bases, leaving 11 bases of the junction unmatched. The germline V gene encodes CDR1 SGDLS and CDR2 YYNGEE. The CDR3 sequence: CASSPSGLAGVSGANVLTF. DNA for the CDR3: TGTGCCAGCAGCCCATCAGGACTAGCGGGAGTTTCCGGGGCCAACGTCCTGACTTTC.

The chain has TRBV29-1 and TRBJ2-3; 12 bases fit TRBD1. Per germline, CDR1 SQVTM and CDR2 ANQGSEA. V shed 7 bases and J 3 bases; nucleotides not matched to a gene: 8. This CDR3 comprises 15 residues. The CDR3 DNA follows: TGCAGCGCCCCGGGACAGGGGGCAAGAACAGATACGCAGTATTTT. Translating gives CSAPGQGARTDTQYF.

The CDR3 here is CSVINRAGANVLTF. The DNA of the CDR3 is TGCAGCGTTATCAACAGGGCCGGGGCCAACGTCCTGACTTTC. The V gene is TRBV29-1, the J gene TRBJ2-6; D possibly corresponds to TRBD1 (6 bases). Trimming took off 5 bases at V and 4 bases at J, with 12 bases between the two ends. The CDR3 covers 14 residues. CDR1 is SQVTM, CDR2 ANQGSEA, per germline.

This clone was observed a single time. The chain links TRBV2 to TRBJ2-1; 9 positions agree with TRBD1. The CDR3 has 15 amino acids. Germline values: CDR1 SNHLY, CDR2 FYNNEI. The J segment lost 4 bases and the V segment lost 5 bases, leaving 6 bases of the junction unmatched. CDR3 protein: CASSPDRGTYNEQFF. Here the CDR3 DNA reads TGTGCCAGCAGTCCCGACAGGGGGACTTACAATGAGCAGTTCTTC.